This T cell receptor (beta chain) was sequenced in a study of T cell changes during pregnancy in multiple sclerosis. This clone came up once. Sequencing used immunoSEQ multiplex PCR; TCRdb keeps in-frame clones, though not all of them. The sample comprises 41,000 or so clones, more than 85% of which are singletons, and 6.5% to 9% rests with the top ten. CDR1 and CDR2 from the germline V gene are SEHNR and FQNEAQ (reference sequence). The CDR3 covers 18 residues. J gave up 7 bases and V 5 bases, and 18 bases lay outside the gene matches. The sequencing here drew on CD8+ T cells from peripheral blood mononuclear cells, taken in the third trimester of pregnancy. The TCR comes from a female donor with multiple sclerosis, enrolled in a pregnancy study. The V and J genes are TRBV7-9 and TRBJ2-2, with 8 bases lining up with TRBD1. The CDR3 is CASSEDSEWTGWFGELFF. The CDR3 bases are TGTGCCAGCAGCGAGGATTCGGAATGGACAGGGTGGTTCGGGGAGCTGTTTTTT.